These 19 T cell receptor beta chains came from one sample sequenced in a study of identical twins. TCRdb reprocessed the 5' RACE reads via MiXCR and lists one record per CDR3 protein. The sample includes some 250,000 distinct CDR3 sequences, over 9.5% of them seen just once. These data are also associated with another study on yellow fever vaccine responses in identical twins.

The specimen sequenced was memory (CD45RO+) T cells sorted from blood. These receptor sequences come from a woman under 30 in good health.

This clonotype has only a few counts. This rearrangement joins TRBV20-1 to TRBJ2-1; 11 nucleotides line up with TRBD2. The CDR3 has 16 residues. Germline lookup yields CDR1 DFQATT and CDR2 SNEGSKA (reference sequence). V gave up 6 bases and J gave up 5 bases; unmatched junction bases: 12. CDR3 sequence reads: CSANVGTSGGDNEQFF. DNA of the CDR3: TGCAGTGCAAACGTGGGGACTAGCGGAGGGGACAATGAGCAGTTCTTC.

This clonotype was recorded a few times. The genes are TRBV20-1 and TRBJ2-7; 13 bases agree with TRBD2. Germline V CDR1 and CDR2: DFQATT, SNEGSKA (reference sequence). Trimming at V came to 5 bases and at J to 2 bases, leaving 12 bases not matched to a gene. CDR3 length equals 17 residues. CDR3 loop: CSASGTGTSGKTYEQYF. CDR3 DNA sequence: TGCAGTGCTTCCGGGACCGGGACTAGCGGGAAGACCTACGAGCAGTACTTC.

This clonotype appeared many times. The V call is TRBV27, the J call TRBJ1-6; 11 bases are shared with TRBD1. The germline CDR1 and CDR2 sequences are MNHEY and SMNVEV (reference sequence). This CDR3 has 19 amino acids. V was clipped by 8 bases and J by 3 bases; unmatched bases: 15. The CDR3 reads CASALGKSGQGGYNSPLHF. The CDR3 DNA is TGTGCCAGCGCCCTCGGAAAGTCGGGACAGGGGGGCTATAATTCACCCCTCCACTTT.

V gene TRBV7-9 combines with J gene TRBJ2-3, with D unclear. The CDR3 has 13 amino acids. CDR1 and CDR2 (germline): SEHNR, FQNEAQ (reference sequence). Trimming took 6 bases from V and 8 from J, leaving 15 bases between them. CDR3: CASRPLDLTTQYF. CDR3 bases: TGTGCCAGCAGACCCCTGGATCTAACTACGCAGTATTTT.

The chain employs TRBV2 and TRBJ1-6; no reliable D call. Germline V lookup: CDR1 SNHLY, CDR2 FYNNEI. V was cut by 6 bases and J by 6 bases, with 18 bases left in between. This CDR3 is 16 amino acids long. CDR3 sequence (DNA): TGTGCCAGCAGGAGACGAAGCGGAGAAACTAATTCACCCCTCCACTTT. Its translation: CASRRRSGETNSPLHF. The complete variable domain, with remaining parts taken from reference TRBV2 and TRBJ1-6, reads EPEVTQTPSHQVTQMGQEVILRCVPISNHLYFYWYRQILGQKVEFLVSFYNNEISEKSEIFDDQFSVERPDGSNFTLKIRSTKLEDSAMYFCASRRRSGETNSPLHFGNGTRLTVT.

This clonotype was observed a few times. The chain uses TRBV5-1 and TRBJ2-3; a weak D match, TRBD1 (5 bases). The length of the CDR3 is 14 residues. Trimming left V 3 bases short and J 6 bases short, with 14 bases between. Germline CDR1 and CDR2: SGHRS and YFSETQ. DNA for the CDR3: TGCGCCAGCAGCTCCGTAAGGGGTCTTGATACGCAGTATTTT. Encoded protein: CASSSVRGLDTQYF.

The chain joins TRBV29-1 to TRBJ2-7; 7 bases match TRBD1. V shed 5 bases and J 1 base; nucleotides not matched to a gene: 17. In germline, CDR1 is SQVTM, CDR2 ANQGSEA. This CDR3 has 17 residues. CDR3 sequence: CSVYFRGQTPRSYEQYF. The CDR3 DNA sequence: TGCAGCGTTTATTTTAGGGGACAGACCCCCAGATCCTACGAGCAGTACTTC.

This clonotype was recorded at least ten times. V gene TRBV5-1 combines with J gene TRBJ2-7; possibly TRBD1 or TRBD2 for D (6 bases each). Germline CDR1 and CDR2: SGHRS and YFSETQ. V lost 4 bases, J lost 7 bases, and 24 bases lay in between. This CDR3 region has 16 residues. The CDR3 protein is CASSLTQFRGGLEQYF. The CDR3 DNA reads as TGCGCCAGCAGCCTGACGCAATTCAGGGGAGGCCTGGAGCAGTACTTC.

The chain joins TRBV2 to TRBJ2-7; weak D call: TRBD2 (5 bases). The CDR3 runs 14 residues. Germline CDR1 SNHLY, CDR2 FYNNEI. V was trimmed by 2 bases and J by 3 bases, leaving 11 bases between them. CDR3 sequence (DNA): TGTGCCAGCAGTGAAAACCGGGGTCTCTACGAGCAGTACTTC. Encoded protein: CASSENRGLYEQYF.

The chain joins TRBV7-3 to TRBJ2-5, with 9 bases matching TRBD1. After removal of 3 bases from V and 1 base from J, the junction contained 6 bases not matched to a gene. Germline V gives CDR1 SGHTA, CDR2 FQGTGA. The CDR3 sequence is 16 residues long. The chain's CDR3 is CASSLGPGQGQETQYF. The CDR3 coding sequence is TGTGCCAGCAGCTTGGGGCCGGGACAGGGCCAAGAGACCCAGTACTTC.

This clonotype was detected a few times. In nucleotides, the CDR3 is TGTGCCAGCAGCAAAAGTATTCGGACTAGCGGGGGAGGGGGCCAGTACTTC. Amino acid sequence: CASSKSIRTSGGGGQYF. V gene TRBV3-1 combines with J gene TRBJ2-5, with 13 nucleotides matching TRBD2. CDR3 length: 17 residues. Per germline, CDR1 LGHDT and CDR2 YNNKEL (reference sequence). After removal of 5 bases from V and 10 bases from J, the junction contained 16 bases not matched to a gene.

CDR3 amino acids: CASRAGPGDYNEQFF. CDR3 DNA sequence: TGTGCCAGCAGGGCCGGACCGGGGGACTACAATGAGCAGTTCTTC. The chain uses TRBV28 and TRBJ2-1; TRBD2 might be the D (6 bases). The ends were cut back, 6 bases at V and 3 bases at J, with 15 bases in the middle. Per germline, CDR1 MDHEN and CDR2 SYDVKM. The CDR3 contains 15 residues.

The V call is TRBV20-1, the J call TRBJ2-3, with D possibly TRBD1 on 5 matching bases. Per the germline V gene, CDR1 is DFQATT and CDR2 is SNEGSKA (reference sequence). Trimming cost V 0 bases and J 6 bases, with 16 bases left between them. The CDR3 runs 15 residues. CDR3 sequence (DNA): TGCAGTGCTAGAGACCCCCGTGTGGGGCCGGATACGCAGTATTTT. Translation: CSARDPRVGPDTQYF.

This clonotype was counted many times. The chain joins TRBV12-3 or TRBV12-4 to TRBJ1-5; D gene uncertain. This CDR3 comprises 13 residues. V gave up 6 bases and J gave up 11 bases, with 17 bases separating them. The CDR3 DNA reads as TGTGCCAGCAGCCCCTTCAACGTACCAGCCCAGCATTTT. Amino acid sequence: CASSPFNVPAQHF.

This clonotype was seen only once. The gene calls are TRBV20-1 and TRBJ2-3; TRBD2 agrees at 7 bases. The germline V gene has CDR1 DFQATT and CDR2 SNEGSKA (reference sequence). V was clipped by 7 bases and J by 4 bases; unmatched bases: 8. The CDR3 contains 13 residues. CDR3 nucleotides: TGCAGTGTTCCGGGACTACCCTCAGATACGCAGTATTTT. Its translation is CSVPGLPSDTQYF.

CDR3 sequence reads: CASSQDYSSSYEQYF. DNA of the CDR3: TGCGCCAGCAGCCAAGATTACTCGAGCTCCTACGAGCAGTACTTC. The rearrangement links TRBV4-3 to TRBJ2-7; no definite D call. From germline, CDR1 is LGHNA and CDR2 YSLEER. The CDR3 consists of 15 residues. V lost 0 bases to trimming and J lost 0 bases, with 9 bases between them.

V usage is TRBV20-1 and J usage is TRBJ2-1, with 11 bases identical to TRBD2. The CDR3 runs 17 residues. Trimming at V came to 3 bases and at J to 0 bases, leaving 7 bases not matched to a gene. Germline V CDR1 and CDR2: DFQATT, SNEGSKA (reference sequence). In DNA, the CDR3 is TGCAGTGCTAGCGGACTAGCGGGCGCAAGCTCCTACAATGAGCAGTTCTTC. Its protein product is CSASGLAGASSYNEQFF.

This clonotype was seen only a few times. The rearrangement uses TRBV29-1 and TRBJ2-5, with 8 bases that match TRBD2. The CDR3 loop spans 15 amino acids. CDR1 is SQVTM, CDR2 ANQGSEA, per germline. V was clipped by 6 bases and J by 4 bases; unmatched bases: 13. The CDR3 nucleotides read TGCAGCGTCACCCCCCACGGGGGGGGAGTAGAGACCCAGTACTTC. It encodes CSVTPHGGGVETQYF.

The gene calls are TRBV2 and TRBJ2-6, with D possibly TRBD2 on 6 matching bases. Trimming took off 8 bases at V and 4 bases at J, with 12 bases between the two ends. Germline V gene sequence: CDR1 SNHLY, CDR2 FYNNEI. CDR3 length equals 14 residues. The CDR3 sequence: CASGLGGGANVLTF. DNA of the CDR3: TGTGCCAGCGGCTTGGGGGGAGGGGCCAACGTCCTGACTTTC.